This T cell receptor beta chain was recovered during a study of preoperative IRX-2 immunotherapy in early breast cancer. Documented treatment: preoperative locoregional IRX-2 cytokine immunotherapy. Samples came from a phase Ib trial of preoperative locoregional IRX-2 cytokine immunotherapy. The CDR3 length is 13 residues. In germline, CDR1 is LNHDA, CDR2 SQIVND (reference sequence). The ends lost 9 bases at V and 5 bases at J; junction bases unmatched: 8. The repertoire was sequenced with immunoSEQ multiplex PCR; TCRdb's copy has only in-frame clones and lacks some. The sample gives under 40,000 clones, under 90% of which show up once; 1.5% to 2% is in the top ten.

Material: tumor tissue, obtained after IRX-2 immunotherapy. J is TRBJ1-2 and V is TRBV19, with 8 bases fitting TRBD1. The clonotype originates from a human donor with breast cancer. In nucleotides, the CDR3 is TGTGCCAGCCGCGGACAGGGAACTTATGGCTACACCTTC. As protein: CASRGQGTYGYTF.